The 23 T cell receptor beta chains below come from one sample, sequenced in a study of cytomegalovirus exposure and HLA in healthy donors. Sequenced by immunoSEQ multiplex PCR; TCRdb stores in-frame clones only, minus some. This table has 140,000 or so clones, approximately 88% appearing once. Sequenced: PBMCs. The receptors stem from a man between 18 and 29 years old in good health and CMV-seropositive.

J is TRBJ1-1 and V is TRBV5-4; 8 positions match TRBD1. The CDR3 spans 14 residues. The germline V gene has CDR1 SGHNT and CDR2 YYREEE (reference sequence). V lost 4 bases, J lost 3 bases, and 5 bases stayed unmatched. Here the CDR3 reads CASSVGQGDTEAFF. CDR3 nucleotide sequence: TGTGCCAGCAGCGTAGGACAGGGTGACACTGAAGCTTTCTTT.

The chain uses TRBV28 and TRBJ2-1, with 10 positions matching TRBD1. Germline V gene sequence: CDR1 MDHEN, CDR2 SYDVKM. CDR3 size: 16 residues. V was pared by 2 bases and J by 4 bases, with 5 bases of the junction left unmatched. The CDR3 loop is CASSLGTGDFYNEQFF. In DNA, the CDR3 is TGTGCCAGCAGTTTAGGGACAGGGGATTTTTACAATGAGCAGTTCTTC.

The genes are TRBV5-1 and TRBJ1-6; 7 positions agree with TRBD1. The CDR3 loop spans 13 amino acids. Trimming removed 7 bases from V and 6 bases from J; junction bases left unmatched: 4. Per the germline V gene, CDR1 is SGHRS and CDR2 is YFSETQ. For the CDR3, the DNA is TGCGCCAGCGGACCAGGGGGTAATTCACCCCTCCACTTT. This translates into CASGPGGNSPLHF.

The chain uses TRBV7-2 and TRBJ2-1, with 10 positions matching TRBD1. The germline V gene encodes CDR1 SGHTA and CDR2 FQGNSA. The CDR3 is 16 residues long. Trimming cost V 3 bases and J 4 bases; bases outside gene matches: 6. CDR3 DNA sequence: TGTGCCAGCAGCTTTTCCCCGGGACAGGGGTACAATGAGCAGTTCTTC. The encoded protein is CASSFSPGQGYNEQFF. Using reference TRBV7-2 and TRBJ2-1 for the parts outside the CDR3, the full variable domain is GAGVSQSPSNKVTEKGKDVELRCDPISGHTALYWYRQSLGQGLEFLIYFQGNSAPDKSGLPSDRFSAERTGGSVSTLTIQRTQQEDSAVYLCASSFSPGQGYNEQFFGPGTRLTVL.

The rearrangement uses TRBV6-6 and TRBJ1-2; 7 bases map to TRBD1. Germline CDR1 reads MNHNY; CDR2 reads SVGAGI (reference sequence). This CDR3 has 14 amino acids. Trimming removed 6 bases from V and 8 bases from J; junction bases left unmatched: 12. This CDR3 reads CASRTGRTGQGYTF. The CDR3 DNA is TGTGCCAGCAGGACAGGGAGAACGGGTCAAGGCTACACCTTC.

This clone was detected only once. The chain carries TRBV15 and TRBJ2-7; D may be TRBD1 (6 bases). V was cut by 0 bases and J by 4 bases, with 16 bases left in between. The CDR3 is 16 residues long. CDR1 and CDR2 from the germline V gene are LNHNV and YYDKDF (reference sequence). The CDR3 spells CATSRDPPGARYEQYF. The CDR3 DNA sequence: TGTGCCACCAGCAGAGATCCACCAGGGGCTAGGTACGAGCAGTACTTC.

DNA for the CDR3: TGTGCCTGGGGGGACAGAGTAAGGTTCTACTTC. Its translation is CAWGDRVRFYF. This rearrangement joins TRBV30 to TRBJ2-7; 7 bases match TRBD1. The CDR3 sequence is 11 residues long. Per germline, CDR1 GTSNPN and CDR2 SVGIG (reference sequence). The junction had 11 bases not matched to a gene; V was cut back by 5 bases and J by 13 bases. The variable domain in full, with the rest retrieved from reference TRBV30 and TRBJ2-7, is SQTIHQWPATLVQPVGSPLSLECTVEGTSNPNLYWYRQAAGRGLQLLFYSVGIGQISSEVPQNLSASRPQDRQFILSSKKLLLSDSGFYLCAWGDRVRFYFGPGTRLTVT.

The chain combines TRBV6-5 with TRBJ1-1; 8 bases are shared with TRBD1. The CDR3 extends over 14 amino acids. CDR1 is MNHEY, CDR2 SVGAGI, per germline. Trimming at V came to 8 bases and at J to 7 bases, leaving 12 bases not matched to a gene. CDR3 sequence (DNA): TGTGCCAGCCGCCCCGAGACAGGGGTCGGTGAAGCTTTCTTT. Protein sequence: CASRPETGVGEAFF.

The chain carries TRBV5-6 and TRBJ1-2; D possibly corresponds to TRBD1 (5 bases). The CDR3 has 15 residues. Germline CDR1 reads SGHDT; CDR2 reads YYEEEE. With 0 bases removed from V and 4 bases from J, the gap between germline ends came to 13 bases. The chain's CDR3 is CASSLGSGGGYGYTF. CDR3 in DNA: TGTGCCAGCAGCTTGGGGAGTGGGGGAGGCTATGGCTACACCTTC.

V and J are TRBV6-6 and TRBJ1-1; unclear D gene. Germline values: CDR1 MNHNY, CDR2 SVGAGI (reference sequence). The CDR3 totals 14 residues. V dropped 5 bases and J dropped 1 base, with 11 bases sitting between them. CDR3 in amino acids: CASSVTPGNTEAFF. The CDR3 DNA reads TGTGCCAGCAGTGTGACCCCAGGGAACACTGAAGCTTTCTTT.

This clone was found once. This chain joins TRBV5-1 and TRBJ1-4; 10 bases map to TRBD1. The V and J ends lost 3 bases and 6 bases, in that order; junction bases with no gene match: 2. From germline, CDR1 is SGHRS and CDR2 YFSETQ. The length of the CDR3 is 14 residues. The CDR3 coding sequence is TGCGCCAGCAGCTCCGGGACAGGGGATGAAAAACTGTTTTTT. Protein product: CASSSGTGDEKLFF.

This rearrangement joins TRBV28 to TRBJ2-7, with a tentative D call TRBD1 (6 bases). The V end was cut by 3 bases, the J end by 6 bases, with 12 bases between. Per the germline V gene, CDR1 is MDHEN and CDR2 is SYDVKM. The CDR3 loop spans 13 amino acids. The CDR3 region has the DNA TGTGCCAGCAGTTTTGGGGGCCCGGGCGAGCAGTACTTC. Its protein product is CASSFGGPGEQYF.

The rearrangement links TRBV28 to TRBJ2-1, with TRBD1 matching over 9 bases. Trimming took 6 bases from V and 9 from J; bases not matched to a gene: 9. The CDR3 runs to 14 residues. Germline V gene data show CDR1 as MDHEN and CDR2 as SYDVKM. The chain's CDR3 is CASRPPGTGREQFF. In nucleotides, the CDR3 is TGTGCCAGCAGACCCCCCGGGACAGGGCGTGAGCAGTTCTTC. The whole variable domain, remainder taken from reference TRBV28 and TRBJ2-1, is DVKVTQSSRYLVKRTGEKVFLECVQDMDHENMFWYRQDPGLGLRLIYFSYDVKMKEKGDIPEGYSVSREKKERFSLILESASTNQTSMYLCASRPPGTGREQFFGPGTRLTVL.

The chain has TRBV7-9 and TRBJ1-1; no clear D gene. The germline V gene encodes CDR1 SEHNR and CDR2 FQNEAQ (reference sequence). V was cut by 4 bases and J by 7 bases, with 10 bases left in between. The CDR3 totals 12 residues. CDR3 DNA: TGTGCCAGCAGCTCCGGACTGCTTGAAGCTTTCTTT. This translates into CASSSGLLEAFF. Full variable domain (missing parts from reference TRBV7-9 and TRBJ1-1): DTGVSQNPRHKITKRGQNVTFRCDPISEHNRLYWYRQTLGQGPEFLTYFQNEAQLEKSRLLSDRFSAERPKGSFSTLEIQRTEQGDSAMYLCASSSGLLEAFFGQGTRLTVV.

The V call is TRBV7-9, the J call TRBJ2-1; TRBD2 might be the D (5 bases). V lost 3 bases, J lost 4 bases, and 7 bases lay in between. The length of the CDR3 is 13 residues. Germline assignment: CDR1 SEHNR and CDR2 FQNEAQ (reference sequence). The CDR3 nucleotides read TGTGCCAGCAGCTTTCCGGGATACAATGAGCAGTTCTTC. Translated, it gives CASSFPGYNEQFF. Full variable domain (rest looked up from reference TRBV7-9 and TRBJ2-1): DTGVSQNPRHKITKRGQNVTFRCDPISEHNRLYWYRQTLGQGPEFLTYFQNEAQLEKSRLLSDRFSAERPKGSFSTLEIQRTEQGDSAMYLCASSFPGYNEQFFGPGTRLTVL.

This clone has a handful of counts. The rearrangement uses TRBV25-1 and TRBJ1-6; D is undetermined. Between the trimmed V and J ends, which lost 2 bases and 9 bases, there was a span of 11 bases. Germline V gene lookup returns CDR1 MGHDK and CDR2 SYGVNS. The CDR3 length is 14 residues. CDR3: CASSEDEETSPLHF. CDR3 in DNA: TGTGCCAGCAGTGAAGATGAGGAGACTTCACCCCTCCACTTT.

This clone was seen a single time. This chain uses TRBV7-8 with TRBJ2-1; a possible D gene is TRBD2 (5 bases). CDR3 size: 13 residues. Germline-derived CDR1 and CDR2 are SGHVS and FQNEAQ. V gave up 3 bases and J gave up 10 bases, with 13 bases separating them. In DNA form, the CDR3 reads TGTGCCAGCAGCTTCATCGGACTTTCCGAGCAGTTCTTC. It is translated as CASSFIGLSEQFF. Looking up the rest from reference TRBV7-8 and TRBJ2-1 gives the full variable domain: GAGVSQSPRYKVAKRGQDVALRCDPISGHVSLFWYQQALGQGPEFLTYFQNEAQLDKSGLPSDRFFAERPEGSVSTLKIQRTQQEDSAVYLCASSFIGLSEQFFGPGTRLTVL.

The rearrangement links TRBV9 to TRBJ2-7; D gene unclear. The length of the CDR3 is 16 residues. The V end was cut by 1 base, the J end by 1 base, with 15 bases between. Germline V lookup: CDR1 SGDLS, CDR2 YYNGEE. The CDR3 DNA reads TGTGCCAGCAGCGTAAGCAATAGTCGAGGATCCTACGAGCAGTACTTC. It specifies CASSVSNSRGSYEQYF.

This CDR3 reads CASSPTGTGGDGYTF. DNA of the CDR3: TGTGCCAGCAGCCCAACCGGGACAGGGGGCGATGGCTACACCTTC. The V and J genes are TRBV5-6 and TRBJ1-2; 12 nucleotides line up with TRBD1. Germline trimming cut 4 bases from V and 6 bases from J; bases unmatched to any gene: 7. CDR3 size: 15 residues. CDR1 and CDR2 from the germline V gene are SGHDT and YYEEEE.

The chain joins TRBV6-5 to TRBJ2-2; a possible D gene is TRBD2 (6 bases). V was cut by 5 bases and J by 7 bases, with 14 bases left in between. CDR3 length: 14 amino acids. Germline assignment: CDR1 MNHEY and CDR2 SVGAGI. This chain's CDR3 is CASSPRETGGELFF. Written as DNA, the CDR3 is TGTGCCAGCAGTCCCCGGGAGACGGGCGGGGAGCTGTTTTTT.

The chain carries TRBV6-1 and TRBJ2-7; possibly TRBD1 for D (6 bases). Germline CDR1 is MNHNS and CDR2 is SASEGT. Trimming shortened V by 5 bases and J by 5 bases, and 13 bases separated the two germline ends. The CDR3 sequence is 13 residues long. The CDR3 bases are TGTGCCAGCAGTTCCCGGGACACCGACGAGCAGTACTTC. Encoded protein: CASSSRDTDEQYF.

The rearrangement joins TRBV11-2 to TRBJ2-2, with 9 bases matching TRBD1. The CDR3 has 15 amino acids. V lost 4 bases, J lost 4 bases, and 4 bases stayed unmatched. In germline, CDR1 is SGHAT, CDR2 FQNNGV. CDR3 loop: CASSSSTGGTGELFF. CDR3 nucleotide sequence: TGTGCCAGCAGCTCCTCGACAGGGGGCACCGGGGAGCTGTTTTTT.

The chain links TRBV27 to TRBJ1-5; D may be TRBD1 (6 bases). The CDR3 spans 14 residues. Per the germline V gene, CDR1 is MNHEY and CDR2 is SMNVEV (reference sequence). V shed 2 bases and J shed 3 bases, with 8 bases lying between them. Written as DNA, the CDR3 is TGTGCCAGCAGTTTACAGGGGACCAATCAGCCCCAGCATTTT. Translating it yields CASSLQGTNQPQHF.